This T cell receptor (beta chain) derives from a study of blood T cell repertoires in COVID-19. Per the original data handling: Quantification of nucleated cells was approximated via reference gene primer amplification. Using immunoSEQ multiplex PCR, the repertoire was profiled, and TCRdb retains in-frame clones only, with some absent. V and J calls and clone size follow that table, whereas D and trimming were derived from the DNA. The repertoire has some 180,000 clones, approximately 82% of them found once; the top ten carry less than 15%. This receptor was taken from a human donor in a cohort sampled during active COVID-19. Sequences were obtained from peripheral blood.

The CDR3: CASSPGAPSGIYEQYF. CDR3 in DNA: TGTGCCAGCAGCCCTGGGGCCCCTAGCGGGATCTACGAGCAGTACTTC. The gene calls are TRBV11-2 and TRBJ2-7, with 9 nucleotides matching TRBD2. The CDR3 spans 16 residues. From germline, CDR1 is SGHAT and CDR2 FQNNGV. V gave up 5 bases and J gave up 3 bases; unmatched junction bases: 11.